This T cell receptor beta chain was found in a study of T-cell memory formation after mild COVID-19. Turning to the study itself: Largely donor-specific TCR clusters were found. Study-wide findings and caveats: Pre-infection memory already had some responding clones, implying cross-reactive memory joined. Balance between CD4 and CD8 was seen in clones contracting day 15 to 85, and a CD4+ lean was seen in later expanders. Still unconfirmed is whether the second-wave clones peaking on day 37 recognized SARS-CoV-2.

Concerning this clonotype: The antigen is not known.

Germline CDR1 MNHNS, CDR2 SASEGT. The V end lost 8 bases, the J end lost 1 base, and 14 bases lay between the germline ends. CDR3 size: 14 residues. TCRdb re-called the 5' RACE reads with MiXCR, one entry per CDR3 protein. The profile shows about 140,000 distinct CDR3 sequences, more than 13% of them singletons. Material: PBMCs or a T cell subset sorted from them (not recorded which). The chain is built from TRBV6-1 and TRBJ1-1; TRBD1 might be the D (5 bases). The origin of this receptor is an adult woman who had mild COVID-19 (a few samples of this study predate the infection). Cell type and time point are not known. CDR3 sequence (DNA): TGTGCCAGCTCGGGGGGGTCGGGGAACACTGAAGCTTTCTTT. It codes for CASSGGSGNTEAFF.